This entry features one TCR beta chain sequence. This entry belongs to a study of blood T cell repertoires in COVID-19. Study overall: T cells, B-cell-depleted T cells, or PBMCs supplied cDNA or gDNA.

Per the study methods: Reference gene primer amplification yielded estimated nucleated cell counts. Measured with immunoSEQ multiplex PCR; TCRdb has only the in-frame clones, and not every one. That table gives V, J and clone size, and the DNA gave D and trimming. The profile shows tens of thousands of clones, about 88% of them singletons. The receptor was isolated from a man in his fifties or sixties with acute or convalescent COVID-19. The sample was peripheral blood.

The CDR3 protein is CASRTGGGNTIYF. The CDR3 coding sequence is TGTGCCAGCAGGACAGGGGGCGGAAACACCATATATTTT. This chain connects TRBV7-9 to TRBJ1-3; TRBD1 matches at 10 bases. Germline V gene data show CDR1 as SEHNR and CDR2 as FQNEAQ (reference sequence). The junction had 0 bases not matched to a gene; V was cut back by 6 bases and J by 4 bases. The CDR3 extends over 13 amino acids. The full variable domain, its missing parts supplied by reference TRBV7-9 and TRBJ1-3, is DTGVSQNPRHKITKRGQNVTFRCDPISEHNRLYWYRQTLGQGPEFLTYFQNEAQLEKSRLLSDRFSAERPKGSFSTLEIQRTEQGDSAMYLCASRTGGGNTIYFGEGSWLTVV.